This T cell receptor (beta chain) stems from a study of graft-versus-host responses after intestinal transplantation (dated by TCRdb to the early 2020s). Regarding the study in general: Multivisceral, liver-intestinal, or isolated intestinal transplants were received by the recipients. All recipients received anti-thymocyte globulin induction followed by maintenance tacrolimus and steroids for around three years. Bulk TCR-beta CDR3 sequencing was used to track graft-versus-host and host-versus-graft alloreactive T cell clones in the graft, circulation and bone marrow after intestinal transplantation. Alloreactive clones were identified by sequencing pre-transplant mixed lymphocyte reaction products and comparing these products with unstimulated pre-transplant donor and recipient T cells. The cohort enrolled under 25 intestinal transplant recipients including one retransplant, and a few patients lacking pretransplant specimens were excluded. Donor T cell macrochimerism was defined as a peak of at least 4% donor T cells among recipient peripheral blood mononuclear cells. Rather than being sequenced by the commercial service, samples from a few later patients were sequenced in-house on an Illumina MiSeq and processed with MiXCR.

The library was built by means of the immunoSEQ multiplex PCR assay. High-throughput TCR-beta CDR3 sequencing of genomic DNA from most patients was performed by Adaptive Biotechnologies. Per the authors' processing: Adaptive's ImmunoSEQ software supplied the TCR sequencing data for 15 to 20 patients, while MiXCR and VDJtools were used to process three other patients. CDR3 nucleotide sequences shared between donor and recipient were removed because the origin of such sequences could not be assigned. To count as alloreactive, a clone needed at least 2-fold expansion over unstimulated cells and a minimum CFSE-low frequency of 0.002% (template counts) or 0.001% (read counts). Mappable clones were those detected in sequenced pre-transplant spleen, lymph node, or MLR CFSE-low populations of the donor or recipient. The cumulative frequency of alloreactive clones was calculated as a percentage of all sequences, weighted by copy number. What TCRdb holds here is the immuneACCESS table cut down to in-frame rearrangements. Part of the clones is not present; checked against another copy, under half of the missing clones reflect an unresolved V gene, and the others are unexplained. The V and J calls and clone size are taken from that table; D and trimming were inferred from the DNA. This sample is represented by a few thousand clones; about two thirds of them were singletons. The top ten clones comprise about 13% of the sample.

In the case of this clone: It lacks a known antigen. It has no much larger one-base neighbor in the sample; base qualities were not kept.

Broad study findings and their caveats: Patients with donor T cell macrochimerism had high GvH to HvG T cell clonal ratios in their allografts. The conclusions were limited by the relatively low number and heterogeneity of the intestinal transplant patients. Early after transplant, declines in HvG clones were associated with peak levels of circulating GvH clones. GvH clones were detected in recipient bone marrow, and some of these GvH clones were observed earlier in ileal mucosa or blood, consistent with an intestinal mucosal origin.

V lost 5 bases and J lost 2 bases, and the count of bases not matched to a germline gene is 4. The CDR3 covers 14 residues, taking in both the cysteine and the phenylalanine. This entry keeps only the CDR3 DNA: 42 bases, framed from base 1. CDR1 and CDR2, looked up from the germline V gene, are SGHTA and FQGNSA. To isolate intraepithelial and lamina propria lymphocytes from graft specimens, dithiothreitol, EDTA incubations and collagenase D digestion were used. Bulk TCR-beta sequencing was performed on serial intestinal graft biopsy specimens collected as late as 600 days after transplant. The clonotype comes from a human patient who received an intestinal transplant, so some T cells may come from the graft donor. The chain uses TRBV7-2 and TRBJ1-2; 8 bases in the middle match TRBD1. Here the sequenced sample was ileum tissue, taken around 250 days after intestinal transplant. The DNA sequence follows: TGTGCCAGCAGCACACGACAGGGGAACTATGGCTACACCTTC. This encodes CASSTRQGNYGYTF.